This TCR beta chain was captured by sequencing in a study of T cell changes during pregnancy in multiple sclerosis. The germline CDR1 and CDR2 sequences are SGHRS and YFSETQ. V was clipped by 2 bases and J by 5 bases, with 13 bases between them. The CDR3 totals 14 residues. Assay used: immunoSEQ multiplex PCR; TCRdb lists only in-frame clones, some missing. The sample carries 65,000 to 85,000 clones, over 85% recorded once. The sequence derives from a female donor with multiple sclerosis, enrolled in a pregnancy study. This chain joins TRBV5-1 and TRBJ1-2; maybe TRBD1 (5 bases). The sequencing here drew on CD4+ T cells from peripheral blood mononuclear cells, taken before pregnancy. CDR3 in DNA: TGCGCCAGCAGCTTAGGGGCCGACTTATATGGCTACACCTTC. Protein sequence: CASSLGADLYGYTF.